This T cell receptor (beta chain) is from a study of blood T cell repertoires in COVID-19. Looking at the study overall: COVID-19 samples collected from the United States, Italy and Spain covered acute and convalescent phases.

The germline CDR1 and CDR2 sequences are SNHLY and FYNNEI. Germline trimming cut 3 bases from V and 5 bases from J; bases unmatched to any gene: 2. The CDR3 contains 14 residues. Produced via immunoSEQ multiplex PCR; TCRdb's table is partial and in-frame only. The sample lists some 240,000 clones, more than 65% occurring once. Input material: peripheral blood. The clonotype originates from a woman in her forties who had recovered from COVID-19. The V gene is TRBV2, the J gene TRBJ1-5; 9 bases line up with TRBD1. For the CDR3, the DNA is TGTGCCAGCAGTGATGGGACAGGGCATCAGCCCCAGCATTTT. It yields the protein CASSDGTGHQPQHF.